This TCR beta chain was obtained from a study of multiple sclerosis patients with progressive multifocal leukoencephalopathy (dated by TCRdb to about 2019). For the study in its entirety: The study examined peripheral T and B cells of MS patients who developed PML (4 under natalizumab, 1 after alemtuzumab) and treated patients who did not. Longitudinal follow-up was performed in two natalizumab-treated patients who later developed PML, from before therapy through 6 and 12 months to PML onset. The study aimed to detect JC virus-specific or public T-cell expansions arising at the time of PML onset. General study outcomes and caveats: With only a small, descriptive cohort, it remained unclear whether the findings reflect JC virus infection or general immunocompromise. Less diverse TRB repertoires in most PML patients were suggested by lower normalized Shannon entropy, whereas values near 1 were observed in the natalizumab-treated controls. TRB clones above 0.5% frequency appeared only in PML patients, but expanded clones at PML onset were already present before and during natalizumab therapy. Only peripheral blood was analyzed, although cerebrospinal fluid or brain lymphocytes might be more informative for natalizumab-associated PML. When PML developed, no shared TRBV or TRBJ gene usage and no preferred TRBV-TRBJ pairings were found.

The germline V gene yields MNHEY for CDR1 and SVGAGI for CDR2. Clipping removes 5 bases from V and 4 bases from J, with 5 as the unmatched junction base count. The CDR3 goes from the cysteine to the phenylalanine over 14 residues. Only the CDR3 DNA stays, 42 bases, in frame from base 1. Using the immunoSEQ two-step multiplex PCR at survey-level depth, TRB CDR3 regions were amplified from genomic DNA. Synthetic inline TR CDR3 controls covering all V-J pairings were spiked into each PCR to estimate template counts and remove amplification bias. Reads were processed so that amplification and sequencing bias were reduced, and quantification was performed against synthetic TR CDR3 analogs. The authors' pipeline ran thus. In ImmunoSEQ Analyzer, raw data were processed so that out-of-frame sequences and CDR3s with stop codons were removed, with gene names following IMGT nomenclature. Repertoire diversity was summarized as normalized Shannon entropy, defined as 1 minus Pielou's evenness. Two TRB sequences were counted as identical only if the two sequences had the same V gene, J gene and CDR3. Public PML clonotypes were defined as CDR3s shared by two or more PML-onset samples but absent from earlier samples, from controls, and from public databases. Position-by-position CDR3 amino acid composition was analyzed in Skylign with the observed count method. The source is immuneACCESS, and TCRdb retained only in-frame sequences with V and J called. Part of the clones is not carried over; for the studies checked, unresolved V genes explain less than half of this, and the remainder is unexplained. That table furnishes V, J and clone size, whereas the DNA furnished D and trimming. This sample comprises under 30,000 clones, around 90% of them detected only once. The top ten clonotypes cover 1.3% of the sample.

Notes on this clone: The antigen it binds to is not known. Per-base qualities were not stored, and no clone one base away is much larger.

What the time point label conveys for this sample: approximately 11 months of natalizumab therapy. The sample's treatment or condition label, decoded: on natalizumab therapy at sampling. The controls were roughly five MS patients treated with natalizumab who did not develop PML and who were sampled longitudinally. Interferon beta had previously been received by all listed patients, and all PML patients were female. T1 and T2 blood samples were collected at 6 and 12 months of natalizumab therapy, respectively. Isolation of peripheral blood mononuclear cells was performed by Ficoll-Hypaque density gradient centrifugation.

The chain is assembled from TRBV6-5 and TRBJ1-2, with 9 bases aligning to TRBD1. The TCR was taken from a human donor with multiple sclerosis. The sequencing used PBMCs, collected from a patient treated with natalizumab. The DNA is TGTGCCAGCAGTGGACAGGGGTCCGGCTATGGCTACACCTTC. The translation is CASSGQGSGYGYTF.